This T cell receptor beta chain is drawn from a study of cytomegalovirus exposure and HLA in healthy donors. About the study: Sequencing of 150 million to 200 million T cells in an earlier analysis found around 110 million unique TCR beta sequences. Study findings and constraints: An apparent linkage of common viral pathogens to several of the most significant clusters emerged in a later analysis.

13 Jbeta primers and 60 Vbeta primers were used for the PCR. Clones were read by immunoSEQ multiplex PCR, and TCRdb kept only the in-frame ones, dropping some. Of hundreds of thousands of clones in the sample, 77% were seen once. The CDR3 loop spans 14 amino acids. V shed 3 bases and J shed 6 bases, with 14 bases lying between them. Germline V lookup: CDR1 SGHRS, CDR2 YFSETQ. This clone was seen a few times. Its antigen is not known. This receptor was identified in a woman aged 60-75 years in good health and CMV-seropositive. V is TRBV5-1 and J is TRBJ2-3; the D gene is possibly TRBD1 (6 bases). Sequenced input: PBMCs. This CDR3 is CASSSGQGSDTQYF. In DNA form, the CDR3 reads TGCGCCAGCAGCTCGGGTCAGGGGTCCGATACGCAGTATTTT.